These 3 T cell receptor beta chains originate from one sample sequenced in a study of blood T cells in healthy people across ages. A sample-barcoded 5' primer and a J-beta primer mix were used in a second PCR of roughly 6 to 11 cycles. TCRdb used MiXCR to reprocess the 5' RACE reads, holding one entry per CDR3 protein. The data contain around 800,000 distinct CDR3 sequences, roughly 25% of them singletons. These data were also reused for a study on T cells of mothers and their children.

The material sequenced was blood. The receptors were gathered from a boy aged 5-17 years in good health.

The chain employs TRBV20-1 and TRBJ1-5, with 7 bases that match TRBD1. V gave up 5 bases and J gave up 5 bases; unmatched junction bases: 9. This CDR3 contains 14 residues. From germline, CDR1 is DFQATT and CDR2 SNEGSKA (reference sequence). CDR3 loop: CSAHPGTVDQPQHF. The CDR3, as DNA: TGCAGTGCTCATCCCGGGACAGTTGATCAGCCCCAGCATTTT.

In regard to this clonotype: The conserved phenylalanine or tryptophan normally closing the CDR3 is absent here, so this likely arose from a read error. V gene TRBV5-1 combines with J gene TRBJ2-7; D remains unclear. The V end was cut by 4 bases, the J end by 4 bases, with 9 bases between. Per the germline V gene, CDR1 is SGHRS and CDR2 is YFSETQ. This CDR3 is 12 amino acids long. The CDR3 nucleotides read TGCGCCAGCAGCGAAAGTGGGTACGAGCAGTACATC. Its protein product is CASSESGYEQYI.

CDR3 sequence (DNA): TGCAGCGTTGAACGGCAGGGTGAAGCTTTCTTT. Translating it yields CSVERQGEAFF. The V call is TRBV29-1, the J call TRBJ1-1; TRBD1 might be the D (5 bases). Germline V lookup: CDR1 SQVTM, CDR2 ANQGSEA. The V end lost 2 bases, the J end lost 7 bases, and 8 bases lay between the germline ends. The CDR3 loop spans 11 amino acids.